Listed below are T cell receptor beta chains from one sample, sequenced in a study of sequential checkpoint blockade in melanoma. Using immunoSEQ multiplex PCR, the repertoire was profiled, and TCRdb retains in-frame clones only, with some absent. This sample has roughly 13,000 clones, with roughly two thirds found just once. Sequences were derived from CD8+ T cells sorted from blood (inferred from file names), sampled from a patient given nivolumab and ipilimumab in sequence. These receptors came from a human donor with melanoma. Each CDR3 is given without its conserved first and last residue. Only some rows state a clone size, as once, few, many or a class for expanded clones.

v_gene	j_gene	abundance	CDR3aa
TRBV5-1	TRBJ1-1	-	ASSLDRNTEAF
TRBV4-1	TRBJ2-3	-	ASSQEWASGTDTQY
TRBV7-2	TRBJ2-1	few	ASSSPRLGGEEQF
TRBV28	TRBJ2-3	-	ASSPGTGFSDTQY
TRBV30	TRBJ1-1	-	AWSVPLEAF
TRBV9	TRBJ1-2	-	ASSERDRGLLPNYGYT
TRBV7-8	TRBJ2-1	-	ASSLVELAGGSYNEQF
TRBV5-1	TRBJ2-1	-	ASSSDISTSGREFDYNEQF
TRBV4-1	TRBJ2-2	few	ASSPMGGPGELF
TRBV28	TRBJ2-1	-	ASSLKGDYNEQF
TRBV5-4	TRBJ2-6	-	ASSFTGANVLT
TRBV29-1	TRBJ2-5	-	SVEDALQGASREQY
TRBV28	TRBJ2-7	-	ASRHTSGGSYEQY
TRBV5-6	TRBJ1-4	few	ASSLSRDSLLEKLF
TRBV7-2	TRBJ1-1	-	ASSPSREAF
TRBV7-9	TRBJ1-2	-	ASSLVGGEWDYGYT
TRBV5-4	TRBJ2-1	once	ASSVTRTYNEQF
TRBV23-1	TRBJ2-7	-	ASSPRPDRGSEQY
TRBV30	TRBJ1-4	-	AWTETGDNEKLF
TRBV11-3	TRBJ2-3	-	ASSLPRQGDTQY
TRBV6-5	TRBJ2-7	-	ASSAQGVGEQY
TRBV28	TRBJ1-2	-	ASSPIGQGSYGYT
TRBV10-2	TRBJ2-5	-	ASSERGTSHQETQY
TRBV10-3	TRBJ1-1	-	AISVGAENTEAF
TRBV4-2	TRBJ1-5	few	ASSQEGAYNQPQH
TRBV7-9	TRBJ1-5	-	ASSLTGDGQPQH
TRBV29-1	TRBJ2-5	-	SVVPPRGGETQY
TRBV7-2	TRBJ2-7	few	ASSQAGRSYEQY
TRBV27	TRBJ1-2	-	ASSLGPGGYGYT
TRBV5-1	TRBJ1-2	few	ASSFQSQGEDGYT
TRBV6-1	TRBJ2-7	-	ASSEVAGEYEQY
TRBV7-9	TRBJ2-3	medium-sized	ASSDPGGADTQY
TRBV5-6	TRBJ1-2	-	ASSLNGYGYT
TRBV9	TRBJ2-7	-	ASSVAGYEQY
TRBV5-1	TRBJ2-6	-	ASSLFYSGANVLT
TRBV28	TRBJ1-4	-	ASSPTGYMDEKLF
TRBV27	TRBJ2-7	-	ASRGTGKGYEQY
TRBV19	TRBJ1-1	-	ASSIGQNTEAF
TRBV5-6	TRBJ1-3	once	ASSYPTAGPTIY
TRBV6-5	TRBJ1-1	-	ASSTQGGAEGAF
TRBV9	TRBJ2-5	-	ASSDQLAGSPETQY
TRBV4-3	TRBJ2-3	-	ASSQDWASGGPRDTQY
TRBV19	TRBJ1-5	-	ASSIWTGPNQPQH
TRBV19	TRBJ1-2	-	ASFHRDTFYGYT
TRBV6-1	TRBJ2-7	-	ASVTRPYEQY
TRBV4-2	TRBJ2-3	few	ASSQGLAATDTQY
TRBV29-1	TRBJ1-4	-	SVTPGQGADNEKLF
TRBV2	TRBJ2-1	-	ATSDRSSYNEQF
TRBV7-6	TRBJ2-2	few	ASSSTGWGTGELF
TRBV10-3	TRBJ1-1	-	AISEDRGTNTEAF
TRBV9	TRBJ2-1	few	ASETGSEQF
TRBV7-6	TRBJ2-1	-	ASSLVGGYNEQF
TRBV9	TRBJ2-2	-	ASSLRTSGKGTGELF
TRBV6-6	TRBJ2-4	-	ASSAPRDIQY
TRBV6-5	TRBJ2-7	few	ASSRGFYEQY
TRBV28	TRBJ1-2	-	ASSFLVGQSDGYT
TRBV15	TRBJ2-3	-	ATSRPGGADTQY
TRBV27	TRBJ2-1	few	ASSLGTGGYNEQF
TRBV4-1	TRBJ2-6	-	ASSPGAMVSGANVLT